This T cell receptor beta chain stems from a study of T-cell memory formation after mild COVID-19. The wider study: TCR clusters mostly belonged to single donors.

This clonotype occurred a few times. The antigen is not known. The germline CDR1 and CDR2 sequences are SGDLS and YYNGEE. The CDR3 length is 16 residues. V shed 2 bases and J 3 bases; nucleotides not matched to a gene: 4. Study results and limitations: Clonal second-wave expansions that peaked on day 37 had unconfirmed SARS-CoV-2 specificity. Those CD4+ clones that contracted were mainly in CM and EM (CD8+ ones in EMRA).

5'RACE primed at constant segments yielded TCR alpha and TCR beta cDNA libraries bearing sample barcodes and UMIs. Using its own MiXCR run on the 5' RACE reads, TCRdb lists one record per CDR3 protein. The table shows roughly 450,000 distinct CDR3 sequences, with about 20% occurring only once. Sequenced: PBMCs or a T cell subset sorted from them (not recorded which). V gene TRBV9 combines with J gene TRBJ2-3; 12 bases are a match to TRBD2. This TCR was sampled from an adult woman who had mild COVID-19 (a few samples of this study predate the infection). Cell type and time point are not known. CDR3 nucleotide sequence: TGTGCCAGCAGCGTGTCCGGGACTAGCGGGACAGATACGCAGTATTTT. Encoded protein: CASSVSGTSGTDTQYF.